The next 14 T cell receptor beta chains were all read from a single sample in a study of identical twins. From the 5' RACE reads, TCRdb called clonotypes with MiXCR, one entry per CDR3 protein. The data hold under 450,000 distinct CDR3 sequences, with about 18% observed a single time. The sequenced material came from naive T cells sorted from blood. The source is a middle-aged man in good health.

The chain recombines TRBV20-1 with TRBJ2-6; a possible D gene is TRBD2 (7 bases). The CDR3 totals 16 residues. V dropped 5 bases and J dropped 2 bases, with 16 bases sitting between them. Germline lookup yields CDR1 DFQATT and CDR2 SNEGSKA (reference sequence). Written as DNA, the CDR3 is TGCAGTGCTGTGGGGGGGGGGCGAACTGGGGCCAACGTCCTGACTTTC. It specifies CSAVGGGRTGANVLTF.

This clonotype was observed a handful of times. Here the CDR3 DNA reads TGTGCCACCAGTGACCGGACAGGATCGGGCAAAAACATTCAGTACTTC. It translates to CATSDRTGSGKNIQYF. The chain uses TRBV24-1 and TRBJ2-4, with TRBD1 matching 7 bases. Germline values: CDR1 KGHDR, CDR2 SFDVKD. V shed 4 bases and J 3 bases; nucleotides not matched to a gene: 8. The CDR3 length is 16 residues.

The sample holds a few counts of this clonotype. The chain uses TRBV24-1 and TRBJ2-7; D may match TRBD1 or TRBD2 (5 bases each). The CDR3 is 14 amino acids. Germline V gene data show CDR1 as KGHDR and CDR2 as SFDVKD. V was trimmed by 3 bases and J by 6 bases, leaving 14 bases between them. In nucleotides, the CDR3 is TGTGCCACCAGTGATCCCCGGCGAGGGGCCGAGCAGTACTTC. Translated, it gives CATSDPRRGAEQYF.

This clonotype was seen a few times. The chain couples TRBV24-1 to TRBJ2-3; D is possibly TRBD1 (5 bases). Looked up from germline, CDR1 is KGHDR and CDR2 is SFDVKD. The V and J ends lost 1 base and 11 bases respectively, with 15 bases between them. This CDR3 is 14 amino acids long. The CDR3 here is CATSDFGRAMGQYF. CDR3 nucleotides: TGTGCCACCAGTGATTTCGGCAGGGCGATGGGGCAGTATTTT.

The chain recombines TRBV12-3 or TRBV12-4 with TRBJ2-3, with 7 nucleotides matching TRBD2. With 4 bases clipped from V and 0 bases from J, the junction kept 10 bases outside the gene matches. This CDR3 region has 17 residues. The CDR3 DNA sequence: TGTGCCAGCAGTTCTGGGACGGGGGGAACTAGCACAGATACGCAGTATTTT. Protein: CASSSGTGGTSTDTQYF.

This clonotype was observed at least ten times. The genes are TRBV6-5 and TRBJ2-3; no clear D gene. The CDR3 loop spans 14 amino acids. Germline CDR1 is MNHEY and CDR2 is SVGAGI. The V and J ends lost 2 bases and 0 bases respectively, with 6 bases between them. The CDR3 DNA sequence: TGTGCCAGCAGTTACCTAGAGAGCACAGATACGCAGTATTTT. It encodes CASSYLESTDTQYF.

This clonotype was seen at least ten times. Here the CDR3 DNA reads TGCGCCAGCAGCAGCCAGGGGGCTAACACTGAAGCTTTCTTT. Translation: CASSSQGANTEAFF. The chain uses TRBV5-1 and TRBJ1-1, with 8 bases matching TRBD1. J gave up 2 bases and V 4 bases, and 4 bases lay outside the gene matches. The V gene's germline CDR1 is SGHRS and CDR2 YFSETQ. There are 14 residues in the CDR3. Full variable domain (outside the CDR3, taken from reference TRBV5-1 and TRBJ1-1): KAGVTQTPRYLIKTRGQQVTLSCSPISGHRSVSWYQQTPGQGLQFLFEYFSETQRNKGNFPGRFSGRQFSNSRSEMNVSTLELGDSALYLCASSSQGANTEAFFGQGTRLTVV.

The CDR3 nucleotides are TGCGCCAGCAGCTCCCGGACAGGGACGAACACCGGGGAGCTGTTTTTT. Encoded protein: CASSSRTGTNTGELFF. V is TRBV5-1 and J is TRBJ2-2, with 8 positions matching TRBD1. V lost 3 bases and J lost 0; bases outside the gene matches: 4. The CDR3 consists of 16 residues. From germline, CDR1 is SGHRS and CDR2 YFSETQ.

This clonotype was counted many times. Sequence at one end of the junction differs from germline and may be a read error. The CDR3, as DNA: TGTGCCATCAGCGAGTCGGCCGTCCGGGGGGGAGGAACAGATACGCAGTATTTT. It codes for CAISESAVRGGGTDTQYF. The chain links TRBV10-3 to TRBJ2-3; 8 bases align to TRBD2. CDR1 is ENHRY and CDR2 is SYGVKD in the germline V gene. The CDR3 runs to 18 residues.

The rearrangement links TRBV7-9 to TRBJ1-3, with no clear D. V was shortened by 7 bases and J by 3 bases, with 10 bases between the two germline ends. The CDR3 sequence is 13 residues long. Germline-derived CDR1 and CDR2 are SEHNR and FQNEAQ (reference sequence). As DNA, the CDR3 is TGTGCCAGCACCCCGTGGAATGGAAACACCATATATTTT. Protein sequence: CASTPWNGNTIYF.

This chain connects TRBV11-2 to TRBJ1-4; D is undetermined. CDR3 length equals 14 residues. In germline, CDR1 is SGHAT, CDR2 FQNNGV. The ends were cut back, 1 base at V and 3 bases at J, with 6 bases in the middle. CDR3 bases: TGTGCCAGCAGCTTAGGTCTGGCTAATGAAAAACTGTTTTTT. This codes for CASSLGLANEKLFF.

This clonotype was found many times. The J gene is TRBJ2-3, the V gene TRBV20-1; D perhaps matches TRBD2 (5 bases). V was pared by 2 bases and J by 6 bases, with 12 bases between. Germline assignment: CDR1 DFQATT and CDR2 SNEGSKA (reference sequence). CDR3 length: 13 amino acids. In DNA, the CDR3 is TGCAGTGCTAGACCCTTCAGGAGGGATACGCAGTATTTT. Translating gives CSARPFRRDTQYF.

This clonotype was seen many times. CDR3 region: CASSLGEFNYGYTF. DNA of the CDR3: TGCGCCAGCAGCCTAGGGGAATTTAACTATGGCTACACCTTC. The chain couples TRBV5-1 to TRBJ1-2, with D maybe TRBD1 (5 bases). From germline, CDR1 is SGHRS and CDR2 YFSETQ. This CDR3 is 14 amino acids long. Trimming removed 4 bases from V and 1 base from J, with 11 bases in between.

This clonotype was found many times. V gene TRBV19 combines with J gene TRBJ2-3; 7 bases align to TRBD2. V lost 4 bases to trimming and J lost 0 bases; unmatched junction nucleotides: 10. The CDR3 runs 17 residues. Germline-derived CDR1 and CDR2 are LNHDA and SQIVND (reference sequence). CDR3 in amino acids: CASSTARAGPSTDTQYF. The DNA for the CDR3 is TGTGCCAGTAGTACCGCCAGAGCGGGGCCTAGCACAGATACGCAGTATTTT.